The 22 T cell receptor beta chains presented below share a single source sample, sequenced in a study of radiotherapy plus CTLA-4 blockade in lung cancer. Assay: immunoSEQ multiplex PCR; the TCRdb copy retains only in-frame clones and omits some. The sample consists of about 97,000 clones, 60% to 75% of them appearing once. Specimen: peripheral blood, collected from a patient treated with radiotherapy plus ipilimumab. The source of these receptors is a human donor with non-small cell lung cancer who had a partial response to radiotherapy plus ipilimumab. Some clones in this sample may be carry-over from other donors' samples.

J is TRBJ2-5 and V is TRBV15, with 13 positions matching TRBD2. This CDR3 region has 19 residues. Germline V gene lookup returns CDR1 LNHNV and CDR2 YYDKDF (reference sequence). With 1 base clipped from V and 5 bases from J, the junction kept 13 bases outside the gene matches. The CDR3 loop is CATSRVGGGLAGRMETQYF. The CDR3, as DNA: TGTGCCACCAGCAGAGTTGGCGGGGGACTAGCGGGACGTATGGAGACCCAGTACTTC.

This chain connects TRBV11-3 to TRBJ1-1; 7 bases match TRBD1. Germline CDR1 reads SGHNT; CDR2 reads YENEEA. Unmatched junction bases numbered 10, after V lost 5 bases and J lost 4 bases. The CDR3 is 15 amino acids. CDR3 sequence (DNA): TGTGCCAGCAGCCAACTGACAGGGCTAACCACTGAAGCTTTCTTT. Its protein is CASSQLTGLTTEAFF.

CDR3 loop: CASSPSSGPYEQYF. The CDR3 coding sequence is TGCGCCAGCAGCCCGTCATCAGGCCCCTACGAGCAGTACTTC. The chain uses TRBV5-1 and TRBJ2-7; the D is unclear. Trimming stripped 4 bases from V and 2 bases from J, with 13 bases between. This CDR3 has 14 residues. Germline V lookup: CDR1 SGHRS, CDR2 YFSETQ.

The chain links TRBV28 to TRBJ1-5; D gene ambiguous. Germline V gene data show CDR1 as MDHEN and CDR2 as SYDVKM. The CDR3 runs 13 residues. V gave up 10 bases and J gave up 0 bases, with 10 bases separating them. The CDR3 bases are TGTGCCATCGGGCGGGATAGCAATCAGCCCCAGCATTTT. Its protein is CAIGRDSNQPQHF.

This rearrangement joins TRBV27 to TRBJ2-1, with 14 bases identical to TRBD2. V dropped 5 bases and J dropped 4; count of bases not matched to a gene: 4. Germline V gives CDR1 MNHEY, CDR2 SMNVEV (reference sequence). This CDR3 region has 16 residues. The CDR3 here is CASSTRTSGGYNEQFF. The CDR3 DNA sequence: TGTGCCAGCAGTACTAGGACTAGCGGGGGGTACAATGAGCAGTTCTTC.

The genes are TRBV5-4 and TRBJ2-1; TRBD2 might be the D (6 bases). This CDR3 contains 16 residues. Germline CDR1 SGHNT, CDR2 YYREEE (reference sequence). Trimming took off 7 bases at V and 6 bases at J, with 23 bases between the two ends. The CDR3 protein is CASGSPRQGGFNEQFF. The CDR3 DNA reads TGTGCCAGCGGCTCCCCTCGGCAGGGAGGATTCAATGAGCAGTTCTTC.

The rearrangement links TRBV19 to TRBJ2-1; TRBD1 is a possible D gene (6 bases). CDR1 LNHDA and CDR2 SQIVND come from the germline V gene (reference sequence). There are 15 residues in the CDR3. Trimming took 0 bases from V and 3 from J, leaving 9 bases between them. CDR3 loop: CASSIDWTVYNEQFF. In DNA, the CDR3 is TGTGCCAGTAGTATAGATTGGACAGTCTACAATGAGCAGTTCTTC.

The genes are TRBV29-1 and TRBJ2-5, with D possibly TRBD1 on 6 matching bases. The V end lost 6 bases, the J end lost 5 bases, and 16 bases lay between the germline ends. CDR1 and CDR2 (germline): SQVTM, ANQGSEA. This CDR3 region has 13 residues. CDR3 sequence (DNA): TGCAGCGTAGCTAGGGGGACCTGGGAGACCCAGTACTTC. As protein: CSVARGTWETQYF.

This clone was seen more than once but under ten times. The chain carries TRBV2 and TRBJ2-7; 11 nucleotides line up with TRBD2. Per germline, CDR1 SNHLY and CDR2 FYNNEI. The CDR3 consists of 17 residues. Trimming cost V 8 bases and J 1 base; bases outside gene matches: 13. The CDR3 nucleotides read TGTGCCAGCGGGGGGAATCCGGGACTAGCGGTGTCCTACGAGCAGTACTTC. It is translated as CASGGNPGLAVSYEQYF. Using reference TRBV2 and TRBJ2-7 for the parts outside the CDR3, the full variable domain is EPEVTQTPSHQVTQMGQEVILRCVPISNHLYFYWYRQILGQKVEFLVSFYNNEISEKSEIFDDQFSVERPDGSNFTLKIRSTKLEDSAMYFCASGGNPGLAVSYEQYFGPGTRLTVT.

This clone was recorded a few times. J is TRBJ2-3 and V is TRBV18; D is unresolved. Germline-derived CDR1 and CDR2 are KGHSH and LQKENI. The length of the CDR3 is 15 residues. V was cut by 3 bases and J by 4 bases, with 14 bases left in between. DNA for the CDR3: TGTGCCAGCTCACCGAACCCCCCCGCGGCAGATACGCAGTATTTT. Translation: CASSPNPPAADTQYF.

The rearrangement joins TRBV6-1 to TRBJ2-3; D is unresolved. The germline V gene has CDR1 MNHNS and CDR2 SASEGT. Trimming took off 5 bases at V and 4 bases at J, with 4 bases between the two ends. The CDR3 covers 11 residues. The CDR3 loop is CASSSPDTQYF. The CDR3 DNA reads as TGTGCCAGCAGTTCTCCAGATACGCAGTATTTT.

The DNA of the CDR3 is TGTGCCAGCAGCCTACAGGGGTATGGCTACACCTTC. Protein sequence: CASSLQGYGYTF. The chain links TRBV28 to TRBJ1-2; 7 bases map to TRBD1. There are 12 residues in the CDR3. The germline V gene has CDR1 MDHEN and CDR2 SYDVKM. The V and J ends lost 6 bases and 5 bases, in that order; junction bases with no gene match: 3.

The chain recombines TRBV7-9 with TRBJ2-1, with TRBD1 matching over 11 bases. Looked up from germline, CDR1 is SEHNR and CDR2 is FQNEAQ (reference sequence). V trimming: 5 bases; J trimming: 9 bases; junction bases outside the gene matches: 12. The CDR3 has 16 residues. CDR3 loop: CASSRMDRGLSGEQFF. CDR3 DNA: TGTGCCAGCAGCCGTATGGACAGGGGGCTCTCGGGTGAGCAGTTCTTC. Combining the CDR3 with reference TRBV7-9 and TRBJ2-1 gives the whole variable domain DTGVSQNPRHKITKRGQNVTFRCDPISEHNRLYWYRQTLGQGPEFLTYFQNEAQLEKSRLLSDRFSAERPKGSFSTLEIQRTEQGDSAMYLCASSRMDRGLSGEQFFGPGTRLTVL.

This clone occurred once. The CDR3 DNA is TGTGCCTCAAATCCGGCTAGCGGGAGGCCCTACACAGATACGCAGTATTTT. Its translation: CASNPASGRPYTDTQYF. This chain uses TRBV30 with TRBJ2-3; TRBD2 matches at 11 bases. V trimming: 7 bases; J trimming: 2 bases; junction bases outside the gene matches: 14. The germline V gene has CDR1 GTSNPN and CDR2 SVGIG (reference sequence). The CDR3 is made up of 17 amino acids.

The genes are TRBV5-4 and TRBJ1-1, with D unclear. This CDR3 is built from 15 residues. From germline, CDR1 is SGHNT and CDR2 YYREEE (reference sequence). V lost 0 bases, J lost 7 bases, and 16 bases lay in between. The CDR3 loop is CASSLGLATGYEAFF. CDR3 nucleotides: TGTGCCAGCAGCTTGGGCTTGGCTACGGGGTATGAAGCTTTCTTT.

This chain uses TRBV28 with TRBJ2-3; 10 nucleotides line up with TRBD2. Trimming removed 6 bases from V and 2 bases from J; junction bases left unmatched: 8. Per germline, CDR1 MDHEN and CDR2 SYDVKM. The CDR3 consists of 16 residues. The CDR3 sequence is CASSRLLAGATDTQYF. CDR3 bases: TGTGCCAGCAGCCGACTCCTAGCGGGAGCCACAGATACGCAGTATTTT.

This chain connects TRBV11-3 to TRBJ1-5; 8 bases fit TRBD1. With V trimmed by 4 bases and J by 4 bases, 3 bases remained unmatched. Germline loops: CDR1 SGHNT, CDR2 YENEEA. The CDR3 sequence is 14 residues long. DNA for the CDR3: TGTGCCAGCAGCTATCGACAGGGGAATCAGCCCCAGCATTTT. It encodes CASSYRQGNQPQHF.

The table lists this clone with a count of one. The rearrangement uses TRBV28 and TRBJ1-2; TRBD1 might be the D (6 bases). With 6 bases removed from V and 1 base from J, the gap between germline ends came to 12 bases. The germline V gene encodes CDR1 MDHEN and CDR2 SYDVKM. This CDR3 is built from 14 residues. In DNA form, the CDR3 reads TGTGCCAGCAGATTCGACAGGAGTAACTATGGCTACACCTTC. This sequence encodes CASRFDRSNYGYTF.

This sequence joins TRBV7-9 and TRBJ1-1; D is ambiguous. Germline-derived CDR1 and CDR2 are SEHNR and FQNEAQ (reference sequence). There are 15 residues in the CDR3. Between the trimmed V and J ends, which lost 3 bases and 2 bases, there was a span of 13 bases. In DNA form, the CDR3 reads TGTGCCAGCAGCTTTTTTTCGAGGAGAAACACTGAAGCTTTCTTT. Translated, it gives CASSFFSRRNTEAFF.

J is TRBJ2-4 and V is TRBV7-2, with no clear D. The germline V gene encodes CDR1 SGHTA and CDR2 FQGNSA. V was cut by 7 bases and J by 0 bases, with 13 bases left in between. The CDR3 consists of 15 residues. CDR3 DNA: TGTGCCAGCACCCCCAGTTACGCAGCCAAAAACATTCAGTACTTC. This translates into CASTPSYAAKNIQYF. The full variable domain, completed using reference TRBV7-2 and TRBJ2-4, is GAGVSQSPSNKVTEKGKDVELRCDPISGHTALYWYRQSLGQGLEFLIYFQGNSAPDKSGLPSDRFSAERTGGSVSTLTIQRTQQEDSAVYLCASTPSYAAKNIQYFGAGTRLSVL.

The chain employs TRBV29-1 and TRBJ1-2; 11 bases match TRBD1. The CDR3 is made up of 15 amino acids. Trimming removed 7 bases from V and 6 bases from J; junction bases left unmatched: 13. Germline V lookup: CDR1 SQVTM, CDR2 ANQGSEA. The CDR3: CSAVDRGREKDGYTF. The DNA for the CDR3 is TGCAGCGCCGTGGACAGGGGGCGGGAGAAGGATGGCTACACCTTC.

The V call is TRBV6-5, the J call TRBJ1-5; a possible D gene is TRBD1 (6 bases). The CDR3 covers 12 residues. Germline CDR1 reads MNHEY; CDR2 reads SVGAGI. The V gene lost 8 bases and the J gene lost 4 bases, with 9 bases spanning the gap. The chain's CDR3 is CASRQGNQPQHF. CDR3 coding DNA: TGTGCCAGCCGGCAGGGGAATCAGCCCCAGCATTTT.